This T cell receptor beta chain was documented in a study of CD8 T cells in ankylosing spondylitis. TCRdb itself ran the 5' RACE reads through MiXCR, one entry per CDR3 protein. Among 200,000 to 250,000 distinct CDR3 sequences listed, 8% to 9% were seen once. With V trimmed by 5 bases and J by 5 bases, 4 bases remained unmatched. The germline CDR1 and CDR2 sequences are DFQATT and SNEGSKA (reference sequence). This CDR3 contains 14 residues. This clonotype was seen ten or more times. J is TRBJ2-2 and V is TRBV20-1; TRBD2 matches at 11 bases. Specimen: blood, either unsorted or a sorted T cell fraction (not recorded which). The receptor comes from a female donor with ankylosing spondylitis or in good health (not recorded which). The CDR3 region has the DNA TGCAGTGCTGATAGCGGGAGGGGAACCGGGGAGCTGTTTTTT. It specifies CSADSGRGTGELFF.